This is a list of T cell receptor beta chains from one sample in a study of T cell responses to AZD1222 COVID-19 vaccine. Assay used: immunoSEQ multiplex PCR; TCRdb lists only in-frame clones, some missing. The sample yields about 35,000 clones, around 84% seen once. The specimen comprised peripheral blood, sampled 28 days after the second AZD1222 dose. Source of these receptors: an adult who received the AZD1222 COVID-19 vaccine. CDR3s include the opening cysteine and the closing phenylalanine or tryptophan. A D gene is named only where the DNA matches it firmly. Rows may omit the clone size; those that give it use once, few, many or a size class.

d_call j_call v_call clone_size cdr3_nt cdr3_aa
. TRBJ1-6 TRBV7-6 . TGTGCCAGCAGCTTAGGTTCCTCGGACAATTCACCCCTCCACTTT CASSLGSSDNSPLHF
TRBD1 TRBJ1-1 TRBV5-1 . TGCGCCAGCGGGACAGGGGGCGGGTCAAGCACTGAAGCTTTCTTT CASGTGGGSSTEAFF
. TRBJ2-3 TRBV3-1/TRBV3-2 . TGTGCCAGCAGCCAGAGCAGGGGTGCAGATACGCAGTATTTT CASSQSRGADTQYF
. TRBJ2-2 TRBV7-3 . TGTGCCAGCAGCTTAAATCGGGTCTCGGGCGCCGGGGAGCTGTTTTTT CASSLNRVSGAGELFF
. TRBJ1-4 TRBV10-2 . TGCGCCAGCATGCAGGGAGGGGAAAAACTGTTTTTT CASMQGGEKLFF
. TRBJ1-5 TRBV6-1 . TGTGCCAGCAGTGATCTGGGCAGGGTAGGCAATCAGCCCCAGCATTTT CASSDLGRVGNQPQHF
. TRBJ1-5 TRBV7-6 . TGTGCCAGCAGCTTAAGTCAAACCAATCAGCCCCAGCATTTT CASSLSQTNQPQHF
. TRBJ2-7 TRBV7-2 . TGTGCCAGCAGCTTAGCTGGGCTATCCCACTACGAGCAGTACTTC CASSLAGLSHYEQYF
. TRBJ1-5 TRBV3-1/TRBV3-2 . TGTGCCAGCAGCCCGAGAGGGGGCAATCAGCCCCAGCATTTT CASSPRGGNQPQHF
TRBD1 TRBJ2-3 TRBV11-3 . TGTGCCAGCAGCCGAGGGACAGCCACAGATACGCAGTATTTT CASSRGTATDTQYF
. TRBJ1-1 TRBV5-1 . TGCGCCAGCAGTTTTGGGGACACTGAAGCTTTCTTT CASSFGDTEAFF
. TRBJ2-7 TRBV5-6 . TGTGCCAGCAGCCCGACGGGCCGCTACGAGCAGTACTTC CASSPTGRYEQYF
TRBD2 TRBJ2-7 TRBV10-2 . TGCGCCAGCAGTGAGGGGGTAGCGGGTAGCTCCTACGAGCAGTACTTC CASSEGVAGSSYEQYF
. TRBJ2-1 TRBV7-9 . TGTGCCAGCAGCTTAGCGACGACTAACCCTAACAATGAGCAGTTCTTC CASSLATTNPNNEQFF
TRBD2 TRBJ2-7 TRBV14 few TGTGCCAGCAGCCAATACGGGACTAGGACCTACGAGCAGTACTTC CASSQYGTRTYEQYF
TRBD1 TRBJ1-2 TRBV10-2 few TGCGCCAGCAGTGAGTGGGGACAGGGACCCGCTAACTATGGCTACACCTTC CASSEWGQGPANYGYTF
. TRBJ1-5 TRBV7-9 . TGTGCCAGCAGCTTCAATGGGGATAGTCAGCCCCAGCATTTT CASSFNGDSQPQHF
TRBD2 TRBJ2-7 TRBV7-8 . TGTGCCAGCAGCTCCACACCGGGACTAGCTCTTTCAAGCTCCTACGAGCAGTACTTC CASSSTPGLALSSSYEQYF
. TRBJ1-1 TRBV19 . TGTGCCAGTAGTATTTCCAGGGTACTCACTGAAGCTTTCTTT CASSISRVLTEAFF
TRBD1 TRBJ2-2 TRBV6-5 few TGTGCCAGCAGCCGAGACAGGGCGGACACCGGGGAGCTGTTTTTT CASSRDRADTGELFF
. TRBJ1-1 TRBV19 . TGTGCCAGTAGTACCCGACAGTCTGAAGCTTTCTTT CASSTRQSEAFF
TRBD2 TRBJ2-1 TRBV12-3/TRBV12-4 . TGTGCCAGCAGGTCTAGCGGGGCCAATGAGCAGTTCTTC CASRSSGANEQFF
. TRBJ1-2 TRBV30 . TGTGCCTGGAGTGACCCGACAGGTGGCGACTATGGCTACACCTTC CAWSDPTGGDYGYTF
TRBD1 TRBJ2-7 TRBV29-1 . TGCAGCGTTGAGTTAGGGGGCCCGATCGAGCAGTACTTC CSVELGGPIEQYF
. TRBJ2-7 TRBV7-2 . TGTGCCAGCAGCTTAGAGCACGGTACCTACGAGCAGTACTTC CASSLEHGTYEQYF
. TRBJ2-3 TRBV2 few TGTGCCAGCAGTGCGAGCTTATACACAGATACGCAGTATTTT CASSASLYTDTQYF
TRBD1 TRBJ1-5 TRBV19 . TGTGCCAGCGGACCGACAGGGATTAGCAATCAGCCCCAGCATTTT CASGPTGISNQPQHF
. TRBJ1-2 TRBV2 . TGTGCCAGCAGTGGTCTTCAGGGCTTCTATGGCTACACCTTC CASSGLQGFYGYTF
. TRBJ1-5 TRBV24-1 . TGTGCCACCGATGGAGGCAATCAGCCCCAGCATTTT CATDGGNQPQHF
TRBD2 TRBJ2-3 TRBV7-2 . TGTGCCAGCAGCTTAGGATGGCTAGCGGGAGCAGATACGCAGTATTTT CASSLGWLAGADTQYF
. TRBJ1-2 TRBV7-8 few TGTGCCAGCAGCTCCGGGACAAACTATGGCTACACCTTC CASSSGTNYGYTF
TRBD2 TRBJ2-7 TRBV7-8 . TGTGCCAGCAGCTTAGTTACTAGCGACGGGGAGCAGTACTTC CASSLVTSDGEQYF
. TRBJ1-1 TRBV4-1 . TGCGCCAGCAGCCAGGCGGATTGGACTGAAGCTTTCTTT CASSQADWTEAFF
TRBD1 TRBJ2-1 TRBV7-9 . TGTGCCAGCAGCTTACAGGGGACAGGGCTGAATGAGCAGTTCTTC CASSLQGTGLNEQFF
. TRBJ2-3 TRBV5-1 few TGCGCCAGCATAGGGGACTCAAGCACAGATACGCAGTATTTT CASIGDSSTDTQYF
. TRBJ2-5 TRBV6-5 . TGTGCCAGCAGCCAAGGGTACGAGACCCAGTACTTC CASSQGYETQYF
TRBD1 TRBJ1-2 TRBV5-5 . TGTGCCAGCAGCCCCGGACAGGGGCGACCCTATGGCTACACCTTC CASSPGQGRPYGYTF
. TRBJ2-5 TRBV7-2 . TGTGCCAGCAGCTTCGTGGGCCAGACCCAGTACTTC CASSFVGQTQYF
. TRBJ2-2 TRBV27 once TGTGCCAGCAGTTTAGATCGGACCGGGGAGCTGTTTTTT CASSLDRTGELFF
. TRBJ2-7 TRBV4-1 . TGCGCCAGCAGCCAAGCGCCATACGAGCAGTACTTC CASSQAPYEQYF
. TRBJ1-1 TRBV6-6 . TGTGCCAGCAGTTCCTCAATCGGGGAGAACACTGAAGCTTTCTTT CASSSSIGENTEAFF